The 10 T cell receptor beta chains in this list originate from one sample, sequenced in a study of shared clonotypes between healthy human individuals. Data came from immunoSEQ multiplex PCR; TCRdb stores just in-frame clones and leaves some out. The sample shows about 110,000 clones, 68% of them seen only once. The sequencing input was memory CD8+ T cells sorted from blood. Subset specified: CD45RO+ cells pooled with CCR7-negative TemRA cells. The receptor set was obtained from a woman aged 30 to 39 in good health.

V and J are TRBV11-2 and TRBJ2-5; 9 bases match TRBD2. Unmatched junction bases numbered 8, after V lost 4 bases and J lost 5 bases. CDR1 SGHAT and CDR2 FQNNGV come from the germline V gene. This CDR3 contains 15 residues. As DNA, the CDR3 is TGTGCCAGCAGCTACGTAGCGGGAGAGGTTGAGACCCAGTACTTC. Translating gives CASSYVAGEVETQYF.

There are a few counts of this clone. J is TRBJ1-1 and V is TRBV25-1; D gene unclear. V was pared by 0 bases and J by 1 base, with 15 bases between. The CDR3 is 17 residues long. CDR1 MGHDK and CDR2 SYGVNS come from the germline V gene. CDR3 region: CASSEYEWGGRNTEAFF. CDR3 nucleotides: TGTGCCAGCAGTGAATATGAGTGGGGAGGTAGGAACACTGAAGCTTTCTTT.

The rearrangement joins TRBV5-4 to TRBJ2-1, with D unclear. Between the trimmed V and J ends, which lost 0 bases and 3 bases, there was a span of 10 bases. Germline loops: CDR1 SGHNT, CDR2 YYREEE (reference sequence). The CDR3 extends over 15 amino acids. In DNA, the CDR3 is TGTGCCAGCAGCTTGGACTCTAGTTTCTACAATGAGCAGTTCTTC. Amino acids: CASSLDSSFYNEQFF.

V is TRBV6-5 and J is TRBJ2-7, with D unresolved. V gave up 5 bases and J gave up 2 bases, with 16 bases separating them. Germline CDR1 reads MNHEY; CDR2 reads SVGAGI. There are 15 residues in the CDR3. Here the CDR3 DNA reads TGTGCCAGCAGTGCAAGTCCCGAATCAACCTACGAGCAGTACTTC. Translated, it gives CASSASPESTYEQYF.

The chain employs TRBV6-4 and TRBJ1-1, with no clear D. The germline V gene encodes CDR1 MRHNA and CDR2 SNTAGT. CDR3 length: 13 amino acids. Trimming pared 0 bases from V and 7 bases from J, leaving 9 bases between. This CDR3 is CASSDSTSREAFF. The CDR3 region has the DNA TGTGCCAGCAGTGACTCGACCAGTCGTGAAGCTTTCTTT.

The chain carries TRBV4-1 and TRBJ1-2; 8 bases align to TRBD1. This CDR3 is built from 16 residues. CDR1 is MGHRA, CDR2 YSYEKL, per germline. V was pared by 4 bases and J by 2 bases, with 9 bases of the junction left unmatched. CDR3 DNA sequence: TGCGCCAGCAGCCTTGGGACAGGCCCACTAAACTATGGCTACACCTTC. This translates into CASSLGTGPLNYGYTF.

The chain recombines TRBV25-1 with TRBJ1-3; D gene unclear. This CDR3 has 14 amino acids. Trimming pared 3 bases from V and 10 bases from J, leaving 16 bases between. In germline, CDR1 is MGHDK, CDR2 SYGVNS. This CDR3 is CASSEIGPAGTIYF. Here the CDR3 DNA reads TGTGCCAGCAGTGAGATCGGACCAGCGGGGACCATATATTTT.

This chain joins TRBV6-6 and TRBJ2-7; perhaps D is TRBD1 or TRBD2 (7 bases each). The CDR3 loop spans 15 amino acids. Germline lookup yields CDR1 MNHNY and CDR2 SVGAGI (reference sequence). Trimming removed 3 bases at V and 5 bases at J, with 17 bases between. CDR3 amino acids: CASSYSAGGVHEQYF. CDR3 sequence (DNA): TGTGCCAGCAGTTATTCCGCAGGGGGGGTCCACGAGCAGTACTTC.

This chain joins TRBV25-1 and TRBJ2-7, with 8 bases identical to TRBD2. This CDR3 contains 13 residues. The germline CDR1 and CDR2 sequences are MGHDK and SYGVNS. Unmatched junction bases numbered 1, after V lost 6 bases and J lost 0 bases. The DNA for the CDR3 is TGTGCCAGCAGCGGGACTAGCTCCTACGAGCAGTACTTC. Amino acid sequence: CASSGTSSYEQYF.

The chain carries TRBV25-1 and TRBJ2-7, with TRBD2 identical over 8 bases. Germline loops: CDR1 MGHDK, CDR2 SYGVNS. Trimming cost V 6 bases and J 6 bases; bases outside gene matches: 10. The CDR3 sequence is 14 residues long. This chain's CDR3 is CASSPTSGTGEQYF. CDR3 bases: TGTGCCAGCAGCCCAACTAGCGGAACAGGCGAGCAGTACTTC.